This entry describes one TCR beta chain. The data belong to a study of shared clonotypes between healthy human individuals. Study as a whole: Samples came from a couple of female and a few male donors aged 18 to 49. Donors had three CD4 naive, three CD4 memory, two CD8 naive and one CD8 memory plate apiece.

Assay used: immunoSEQ multiplex PCR; TCRdb lists only in-frame clones, some missing. The sample has 2 million to 2.5 million clones, just under 95% seen once. There were only Caucasian adults among the donors, and all lived in Nashville, Tennessee. The TCR comes from a man aged 18 to 30 in good health. Some clones in this sample may be carry-over from other donors' samples. The sequenced material came from naive CD4+ T cells from PBMCs. Subset reported: CD45RA+ positively selected.

This CDR3 reads CASSQERQPSTDTQYF. As DNA, the CDR3 is TGCGCCAGCAGCCAAGAGAGACAGCCGAGCACAGATACGCAGTATTTT. The rearrangement joins TRBV4-1 to TRBJ2-3; a weak D match, TRBD1 (5 bases). This CDR3 comprises 16 residues. Germline lookup yields CDR1 MGHRA and CDR2 YSYEKL. V was pared by 0 bases and J by 0 bases, with 10 bases between.